This TCR beta chain is from a study of T cell responses to AZD1222 COVID-19 vaccine. Sequencing was performed with immunoSEQ multiplex PCR; in TCRdb, only in-frame clones are kept and a portion is missing. The sample lists about 120,000 clones, around 92% occurring once. Per germline, CDR1 SGHVS and CDR2 FNYEAQ. This CDR3 is 16 amino acids long. V was trimmed by 1 base and J by 3 bases, leaving 15 bases between them. The clonotype was recovered from an adult in good health. The sequenced sample was peripheral blood, obtained on day 0 of AZD1222 vaccination. This chain connects TRBV7-6 to TRBJ1-1, with D possibly being TRBD1 (5 bases). CDR3 in DNA: TGTGCCAGCAGCTTAGGGCAGGGAACGTTGGACACTGAAGCTTTCTTT. It codes for CASSLGQGTLDTEAFF.